The 20 T cell receptor beta chains in this list originate from one sample, sequenced in a study of shared clonotypes between healthy human individuals (TCRdb year 2020). The method was the immunoSEQ multiplex PCR assay. Imported from immuneACCESS, the table was reduced by TCRdb to in-frame sequences with V and J called. These copies leave out some clones; in studies compared against another copy, an unresolved V gene accounts for under half, and the cause of the remainder is not known. The sample table holds 2 million to 2.5 million clones, of which around 95% were seen once. The leading ten clones occupy more than 0.1% of the sample. Sequenced sample: naive CD4+ T cells sorted from blood. The cell subset or site label for this specimen denotes: CD45RA+ positively selected. These receptors all stem from a man younger than 30 in good health.

V is TRBV5-4 and J is TRBJ1-2; a weak D match, TRBD1 (5 bases). In germline, CDR1 is SGHNT, CDR2 YYREEE (reference sequence). This CDR3 has 14 residues. The V and J ends lost 3 bases and 3 bases respectively, with 12 bases between them. The CDR3 reads CASSSSGTYYGYTF. DNA for the CDR3: TGTGCCAGCAGCTCAAGCGGGACTTACTATGGCTACACCTTC.

The chain combines TRBV5-5 with TRBJ2-7; tentative D call: TRBD2 (5 bases). The CDR3 is made up of 13 amino acids. The germline V gene encodes CDR1 SGHKS and CDR2 YYEKEE (reference sequence). V lost 1 base, J lost 12 bases, and 17 bases lay in between. The CDR3 region is CASSLYLDSSRYF. The CDR3 DNA reads TGTGCCAGCAGCTTGTATTTGGACTCCTCTAGGTACTTC.

This clone appeared a few times. For the CDR3, the DNA is TGTGCCAGCAGCCTCTCCGACGGAAACACTGAAGCTTTCTTT. It encodes CASSLSDGNTEAFF. The genes are TRBV6-6 and TRBJ1-1, with D unresolved. This CDR3 has 14 amino acids. In germline, CDR1 is MNHNY, CDR2 SVGAGI (reference sequence). V dropped 6 bases and J dropped 2 bases, with 13 bases sitting between them.

The chain recombines TRBV6-1 with TRBJ1-1; D gene uncertain. Germline V gene lookup returns CDR1 MNHNS and CDR2 SASEGT. V was trimmed by 5 bases and J by 1 base, leaving 11 bases between them. This CDR3 is 14 amino acids long. As DNA, the CDR3 is TGTGCCAGCAGTCACGGTCGGACGAACACTGAAGCTTTCTTT. Encoded protein: CASSHGRTNTEAFF.

The chain employs TRBV11-2 and TRBJ1-2; D possibly corresponds to TRBD1 (6 bases). The CDR3 length is 15 residues. Germline CDR1 reads SGHAT; CDR2 reads FQNNGV. Trimming removed 5 bases from V and 0 bases from J, with 13 bases in between. The CDR3 nucleotides are TGTGCCAGCAGCCTCGACAGGTTATCTAACTATGGCTACACCTTC. Translation: CASSLDRLSNYGYTF.

The chain uses TRBV13 and TRBJ1-2; TRBD1 agrees at 8 bases. This CDR3 region has 13 residues. The trim removed 6 bases at V and 2 bases at J, leaving 2 bases unmatched. The V gene's germline CDR1 is PRHDT and CDR2 FYEKMQ (reference sequence). The DNA of the CDR3 is TGTGCCAGCAGACGGACAGGGAACTATGGCTACACCTTC. This gives the protein CASRRTGNYGYTF.

The genes are TRBV5-8 and TRBJ1-1; the D gene is possibly TRBD1 (6 bases). The CDR3 is 14 residues long. Germline-derived CDR1 and CDR2 are SGHTS and YDEGEE. V lost 4 bases to trimming and J lost 4 bases, with 14 bases between them. The CDR3 DNA follows: TGTGCCAGCAGCGTCTACAGGGTTTCCACTGAAGCTTTCTTT. It specifies CASSVYRVSTEAFF. Full variable domain (remainder filled in from reference TRBV5-8 and TRBJ1-1): EAGVTQSPTHLIKTRGQQATLRCSPISGHTSVYWYQQALGLGLQFLLWYDEGEERNRGNFPPRFSGRQFPNYSSELNVNALELEDSALYLCASSVYRVSTEAFFGQGTRLTVV.

The count of this clone is one. The rearrangement links TRBV5-1 to TRBJ2-1, with a weak D call TRBD1 (5 bases). V dropped 5 bases and J dropped 7 bases, with 10 bases sitting between them. The CDR3 totals 12 residues. Germline CDR1 SGHRS, CDR2 YFSETQ. CDR3 residues: CASSTQGNEQFF. CDR3 DNA: TGCGCCAGCAGTACCCAGGGAAATGAGCAGTTCTTC.

The rearrangement joins TRBV5-1 to TRBJ2-2; no definite D call. V was trimmed by 4 bases and J by 5 bases, leaving 6 bases between them. From germline, CDR1 is SGHRS and CDR2 YFSETQ. The CDR3 length is 12 residues. The CDR3 sequence: CASSPETGELFF. CDR3 in DNA: TGCGCCAGCAGCCCCGAAACCGGGGAGCTGTTTTTT.

This chain uses TRBV5-8 with TRBJ1-5, with D uncertain. V was shortened by 0 bases and J by 3 bases, with 7 bases between the two germline ends. The CDR3 spans 14 residues. CDR1 and CDR2 (germline): SGHTS, YDEGEE. The CDR3 protein is CASSLAGANQPQHF. The CDR3 nucleotides are TGTGCCAGCAGCTTGGCAGGTGCCAATCAGCCCCAGCATTTT.

The chain is built from TRBV5-5 and TRBJ2-7; D is undetermined. There are 13 residues in the CDR3. CDR1 is SGHKS and CDR2 is YYEKEE in the germline V gene (reference sequence). The V and J ends lost 2 bases and 2 bases respectively, with 8 bases between them. CDR3 region: CASSFTDTYEQYF. CDR3 in DNA: TGTGCCAGCAGCTTCACTGATACCTACGAGCAGTACTTC.

The chain recombines TRBV15 with TRBJ2-7; D may be TRBD1 (5 bases). The CDR3 runs to 15 residues. Trimming left V 0 bases short and J 5 bases short, with 14 bases between. Germline values: CDR1 LNHNV, CDR2 YYDKDF (reference sequence). In DNA form, the CDR3 reads TGTGCCACCAGCAGAGATCGGGCAGGGTCCCACGAGCAGTACTTC. Translated, it gives CATSRDRAGSHEQYF.

V is TRBV5-4 and J is TRBJ2-7; perhaps TRBD2 as D (6 bases). CDR1 is SGHNT, CDR2 YYREEE, per germline (reference sequence). The CDR3 runs 15 residues. Trimming pared 4 bases from V and 2 bases from J, leaving 16 bases between. The CDR3 sequence is CASSPGGTHTYEQYF. DNA for the CDR3: TGTGCCAGCAGCCCGGGCGGGACTCACACCTACGAGCAGTACTTC. Using reference TRBV5-4 and TRBJ2-7 for the parts outside the CDR3, the full variable domain is ETGVTQSPTHLIKTRGQQVTLRCSSQSGHNTVSWYQQALGQGPQFIFQYYREEENGRGNFPPRFSGLQFPNYSSELNVNALELDDSALYLCASSPGGTHTYEQYFGPGTRLTVT.

The chain is built from TRBV28 and TRBJ2-7; D is unclear. The CDR3 runs 14 residues. The V end lost 4 bases, the J end lost 4 bases, and 14 bases lay between the germline ends. Per the germline V gene, CDR1 is MDHEN and CDR2 is SYDVKM. The CDR3, as DNA: TGTGCCAGCAGTTCCCCGTCCGTTAATTACGAGCAGTACTTC. This codes for CASSSPSVNYEQYF.

The chain employs TRBV15 and TRBJ1-2; D might be TRBD1 (5 bases). Germline V gene lookup returns CDR1 LNHNV and CDR2 YYDKDF (reference sequence). CDR3 size: 17 residues. V dropped 3 bases and J dropped 7 bases, with 24 bases sitting between them. The CDR3: CATSRGGLPLLDGGYTF. CDR3 bases: TGTGCCACCAGCAGGGGGGGGTTGCCCCTCCTTGACGGTGGCTACACCTTC.

V usage is TRBV7-9 and J usage is TRBJ1-2; possible D gene TRBD1, 5 bases. Between the trimmed V and J ends, which lost 5 bases and 4 bases, there was a span of 14 bases. CDR1 SEHNR and CDR2 FQNEAQ come from the germline V gene (reference sequence). The CDR3 contains 14 residues. The CDR3 is CASSDDRSSYGYTF. As DNA, the CDR3 is TGTGCCAGCAGCGACGACAGATCCTCCTATGGCTACACCTTC.

This clone has only one observation. Other DNA sequences within the sample encode an identical CDR3. The rearrangement uses TRBV29-1 and TRBJ1-2; no firm D call. The length of the CDR3 is 12 residues. V was cut by 4 bases and J by 0 bases, with 6 bases left in between. Germline CDR1 SQVTM, CDR2 ANQGSEA. The CDR3: CSVGKSNYGYTF. In nucleotides, the CDR3 is TGCAGCGTTGGGAAGTCTAACTATGGCTACACCTTC.

This chain joins TRBV6-1 and TRBJ1-4; 9 bases are shared with TRBD1. Trimming cost V 11 bases and J 7 bases; bases outside gene matches: 8. CDR1 is MNHNS, CDR2 SASEGT, per germline. CDR3 size: 13 residues. The CDR3 region is CAGAGQGVEKLFF. The CDR3 region has the DNA TGTGCCGGAGCGGGACAGGGTGTTGAAAAACTGTTTTTT.

V is TRBV2 and J is TRBJ1-5; 7 nucleotides agree with TRBD1. The germline V gene has CDR1 SNHLY and CDR2 FYNNEI. V was clipped by 4 bases and J by 2 bases; unmatched bases: 2. CDR3 length equals 14 residues. The CDR3 DNA sequence: TGTGCCAGCAGTGGGGGACAGCGCAATCAGCCCCAGCATTTT. Its protein is CASSGGQRNQPQHF. The variable domain in full, with the rest retrieved from reference TRBV2 and TRBJ1-5, is EPEVTQTPSHQVTQMGQEVILRCVPISNHLYFYWYRQILGQKVEFLVSFYNNEISEKSEIFDDQFSVERPDGSNFTLKIRSTKLEDSAMYFCASSGGQRNQPQHFGDGTRLSIL.

DNA of the CDR3: TGTGCCATCAGTGGAACTAGCGGGAACTCCTACGAGCAGTACTTC. It yields the protein CAISGTSGNSYEQYF. The V and J genes are TRBV10-3 and TRBJ2-7; TRBD2 aligns across 10 bases. The CDR3 loop spans 15 amino acids. Germline V gene lookup returns CDR1 ENHRY and CDR2 SYGVKD. V was clipped by 4 bases and J by 0 bases; unmatched bases: 3.